A selection of T cell receptor beta chains follows, all from one sample in a study of tumor-infiltrating lymphocytes in primary liver carcinoma. Each CDR3 protein is one row after TCRdb ran MiXCR on the multiplex PCR reads. Of 150,000 to 200,000 distinct CDR3 sequences in the sample, around 60% were seen once. Sequenced: peripheral blood. The origin of the receptors is a man between 35 and 55 years old with primary liver carcinoma and hepatitis B virus infection. The CDR3 runs from the conserved cysteine through the conserved F or W. A D gene is named only where the DNA matches it firmly. Only some rows state a clone size, as once, few, many or a class for expanded clones.

d_call	v_call	clone_size	j_call	cdr3_aa	cdr3_nt
.	TRBV29-1	.	TRBJ2-3	CSPLHTDTQYF	TGCAGCCCATTACACACGGATACGCAGTATTTT
.	TRBV4-1	many	TRBJ2-7	CASSQQSSYEQYF	TGCGCCAGCAGCCAACAAAGCTCCTACGAGCAGTACTTC
.	TRBV6-5	few	TRBJ2-2	CASSYIPGELFF	TGTGCCAGCAGTTACATTCCCGGGGAGCTGTTTTTT
TRBD2	TRBV19	.	TRBJ2-1	CASTLTGREAYNEQFF	TGTGCCAGTACCCTAACCGGGCGGGAGGCCTACAATGAGCAGTTCTTC
.	TRBV4-1	.	TRBJ2-7	CASGQGSGTRSYEQYF	TGCGCCAGCGGCCAAGGGTCTGGGACAAGGTCCTACGAGCAGTACTTC
.	TRBV10-2	.	TRBJ1-1	CASSEGGYTEAFF	TGCGCCAGCAGTGAGGGGGGGTACACTGAAGCTTTCTTT
.	TRBV5-4	.	TRBJ2-3	CASSLADWVSTDTQYF	TGTGCCAGCAGCTTGGCTGATTGGGTTAGCACAGATACGCAGTATTTT
.	TRBV12-3/TRBV12-4	.	TRBJ1-5	CASSLDGEMPQHF	TGTGCCAGCAGTTTAGACGGGGAAATGCCCCAGCATTTT
TRBD2	TRBV4-1	few	TRBJ2-7	CASSQVGGRVRTSPYEQYF	TGCGCCAGCAGCCAAGTGGGGGGAAGGGTCAGGACTAGCCCTTACGAGCAGTACTTC
.	TRBV29-1	many	TRBJ2-3	CSVDVGGAVTDTQYF	TGCAGCGTTGACGTCGGTGGAGCGGTGACAGATACGCAGTATTTT
.	TRBV29-1	.	TRBJ1-1	CSIESDSQNTEAFF	TGCAGCATTGAATCGGACAGCCAGAACACTGAAGCTTTCTTT
TRBD1	TRBV11-1	.	TRBJ1-6	CASSPTGGLNSPPHF	TGTGCCAGCAGCCCGACAGGGGGCTTGAATTCACCCCCCCACTTT
TRBD1	TRBV7-9	.	TRBJ2-7	CASSWGQGAGEQYF	TGTGCCAGCAGCTGGGGACAGGGGGCTGGGGAGCAGTACTTC
TRBD2	TRBV12-3/TRBV12-4	.	TRBJ2-3	CASLSGAGTDTQYF	TGTGCCAGCCTTAGCGGGGCGGGGACAGATACGCAGTATTTT
.	TRBV28	.	TRBJ1-5	CANSLAGDQPQHF	TGTGCCAACAGTTTGGCGGGGGATCAGCCCCAGCATTTT
.	TRBV11-2	once	TRBJ1-1	CVSSSQARGTEASF	TGTGTCAGCAGCTCCCAAGCAAGGGGCACTGAAGCTTCCTTT
.	TRBV6-5	.	TRBJ2-7	CASSYWGQRVPYEQYF	TGTGCCAGCAGTTACTGGGGGCAGAGGGTCCCCTACGAGCAGTACTTC
.	TRBV29-1	.	TRBJ2-1	CSAQRERHEQLF	TGCAGCGCCCAACGGGAGAGGCATGAGCAGCTCTTC
TRBD2	TRBV6-1	.	TRBJ2-1	CASSWATSGQETQFF	TGTGCCAGCAGTTGGGCGACTAGCGGCCAAGAGACCCAGTTCTTC
.	TRBV6-1	few	TRBJ2-5	CASMKTFYPETQYF	TGTGCCAGCATGAAGACTTTCTACCCAGAGACCCAGTACTTC
.	TRBV6-5	.	TRBJ2-7	CASSPGGSSEQYF	TGTGCCAGCAGCCCCGGGGGATCGAGCGAGCAGTACTTC
.	TRBV6-1	.	TRBJ2-4	CASNEQASKNIQYF	TGTGCCAGCAACGAACAGGCATCCAAAAACATTCAGTACTTC
TRBD2	TRBV6-1	.	TRBJ2-2	CASRKVAGGGTGELFF	TGTGCCAGCAGGAAAGTAGCGGGAGGGGGCACCGGGGAGCTGTTTTTT
.	TRBV11-2	many	TRBJ2-3	CASSSGGFTDTQYF	TGTGCCAGCAGCTCAGGTGGTTTTACGGATACGCAGTATTTT
TRBD2	TRBV12-3/TRBV12-4	few	TRBJ2-1	CASSLVFGRNSYNEQFF	TGTGCCAGCAGTTTAGTATTCGGGAGGAACTCCTACAATGAGCAGTTCTTC
.	TRBV11-2	many	TRBJ2-6	CASSLGKGVISGANVLTF	TGTGCCAGCAGCTTAGGAAAGGGGGTGATCTCTGGGGCCAACGTCCTGACTTTC
.	TRBV10-3	few	TRBJ1-4	CAISEGQGGKLFF	TGTGCCATCAGTGAGGGACAAGGAGGAAAACTGTTTTTT
.	TRBV29-1	.	TRBJ1-2	CSVGGPDIDYGYTF	TGCAGCGTTGGGGGGCCCGATATCGACTATGGCTACACCTTC
.	TRBV14	many	TRBJ2-1	CASSQDGSFYNEQFF	TGTGCCAGCAGCCAAGATGGGAGTTTCTACAATGAGCAGTTCTTC
TRBD2	TRBV7-9	.	TRBJ2-3	CASSVGLAGGPKDTQYF	TGTGCCAGCAGCGTGGGACTAGCGGGAGGGCCCAAAGATACGCAGTATTTT
.	TRBV4-1	few	TRBJ1-5	CASSQDMAQTNQPQHF	TGCGCCAGCAGCCAAGATATGGCACAGACAAATCAGCCCCAGCATTTT
TRBD1	TRBV5-6	.	TRBJ1-5	CASSRGQGGQPQHF	TGTGCCAGCAGCCGGGGACAGGGTGGTCAGCCCCAGCATTTT
.	TRBV5-1	.	TRBJ2-5	CASSSNVGQETQYF	TGCGCCAGCAGCTCCAACGTTGGGCAAGAGACCCAGTACTTC
.	TRBV6-5	few	TRBJ2-7	CASSYSRDYEQYF	TGTGCCAGCAGTTACTCCAGAGACTACGAGCAGTACTTC
.	TRBV21-1	once	TRBJ2-2	CASSKRLGQGNTGELFF	TGTGCCAGCAGCAAAAGACTAGGACAGGGGAACACCGGGGAGCTGTTTTTT
.	TRBV11-2	.	TRBJ2-7	CASSLDVYRDLGKQYF	TGTGCCAGCAGTTTAGATGTCTACAGGGATTTAGGGAAGCAGTACTTC
.	TRBV21-1	.	TRBJ1-1	CASTGGTEAFF	TGTGCCAGCACAGGGGGAACTGAAGCTTTCTTT
TRBD1	TRBV7-9	few	TRBJ2-7	CASSPGTGTEQYF	TGTGCCAGCAGCCCTGGGACAGGGACCGAGCAGTACTTC
TRBD2	TRBV11-2	.	TRBJ2-7	CASSSNRGSGDSYEQYF	TGTGCCAGCAGCTCAAATCGGGGTAGCGGGGACTCCTACGAGCAGTACTTC
.	TRBV29-1	few	TRBJ2-6	CSVYSGANVLTF	TGCAGCGTTTACAGCGGGGCCAACGTCCTGACTTTC
.	TRBV4-2	.	TRBJ2-2	CASSPGGPRTGEPFF	TGTGCCAGCAGCCCCGGGGGGCCGCGGACCGGGGAGCCGTTTTTT
.	TRBV12-3/TRBV12-4	.	TRBJ2-2	CASSLVPNTGELFF	TGTGCCAGCAGTTTGGTTCCGAACACCGGGGAGCTGTTTTTT